This TCR beta chain derives from a study of T-cell memory formation after mild COVID-19. The V segment lost 6 bases and the J segment 1 base; nucleotides outside the gene matches: 4. This CDR3 is 15 amino acids long. The germline gives CDR1 MNHEY, CDR2 SVGEGT. This clonotype was observed a few times. TCRdb fed the 5' RACE reads into MiXCR, producing one record per CDR3 protein. Of under 150,000 distinct CDR3 sequences in the sample, 22% were seen once. This chain joins TRBV6-2 or TRBV6-3 and TRBJ2-5, with 11 positions matching TRBD2. The source is a man aged 18 to 30 who had mild COVID-19 (a few samples of this study predate the infection). Cell type and time point are not known. Sequences were obtained from PBMCs or a T cell subset sorted from them (not recorded which). CDR3 in DNA: TGTGCCAGCAGCCCCGGGACTAGCGGCCAAGAGACCCAGTACTTC. It is translated as CASSPGTSGQETQYF.